This TCR beta chain came from a study of blood T cells in healthy people across ages. This clonotype appeared a few times. Next came a second PCR, run for about 7 to 12 cycles, which used a sample-barcoded 5' primer along with a J-beta primer mix. TCRdb processed the 5' RACE reads anew with MiXCR; each CDR3 protein has one entry. The repertoire holds around 800,000 distinct CDR3 sequences, 25% to 30% seen once, with around 2.9% in the top ten. Trimming removed 3 bases from V and 7 bases from J, with 23 bases in between. The CDR3 covers 17 residues. Germline CDR1 is MDHEN and CDR2 is SYDVKM. These data also formed part of another study, on T cells of mothers and their children.

The chain couples TRBV28 to TRBJ2-3, with a possible D match to TRBD2 (5 bases). This TCR was sampled from a boy aged 10-17 years in good health. The sequenced sample consisted of blood. CDR3 residues: CASSFVDMRALTYTQYF. CDR3 DNA: TGTGCCAGCAGTTTTGTTGACATGAGGGCCCTCACCTATACGCAGTATTTT. The full variable domain, in which reference TRBV28 and TRBJ2-3 provide the parts outside the CDR3, is DVKVTQSSRYLVKRTGEKVFLECVQDMDHENMFWYRQDPGLGLRLIYFSYDVKMKEKGDIPEGYSVSREKKERFSLILESASTNQTSMYLCASSFVDMRALTYTQYFGPGTRLTVL.